This T cell receptor (beta chain) was identified in a study of CD8 T cells in Susac syndrome. Study as a whole: At the time their blood was drawn, patients with Susac syndrome were either therapy-naive, on corticosteroids (with some of them also receiving intravenous immunoglobulin), or on intravenous immunoglobulin alone.

Regarding the study as a whole: The TCR sequencing and HLA analysis in the study involved a relatively small number of individuals, as the study acknowledged.

As to this clonotype: Antigen: not known.

Reverse transcription used roughly 0.45 to 1 ug RNA and random hexamers. From the immunoSEQ multiplex PCR reads, TCRdb called clonotypes with MiXCR, one entry per CDR3 protein. This table holds about 140,000 distinct CDR3 sequences, 85% to 95% found once. The CDR3 totals 16 residues. Germline V gene sequence: CDR1 LGHDT, CDR2 YNNKEL (reference sequence). The V and J ends lost 5 bases and 7 bases, in that order; junction bases with no gene match: 8. Diagnostic criteria for definite or probable disease, in their recently defined form, were met by the patients with Susac syndrome. The chain joins TRBV3-1 to TRBJ2-1; 13 bases agree with TRBD2. The sequence came from a human donor with Susac syndrome. The source material was CD8+ T cells from PBMCs. The DNA of the CDR3 is TGTGCCAGCAGCGACCCCCCGGGACTAGCGGGGAATGAGCAGTTCTTC. This codes for CASSDPPGLAGNEQFF.